These T cell receptor beta chains were read from a single sample in a study of cytomegalovirus exposure and HLA in healthy donors. Only in-frame clones appear in the TCRdb table, and some are missing; sequencing was by immunoSEQ multiplex PCR. The profile shows 15,000 to 20,000 clones, under 80% of them singletons. The sample consisted of PBMCs. Source of these receptors: a man aged 18 to 30 in good health and CMV-seronegative. CDR3s leave out the opening cysteine and the closing phenylalanine or tryptophan.

TRBJ1-2	TRBV6-6	AAGGPNYGYT
TRBJ1-1	TRBV2	ARDRVGTEAF
TRBJ1-2	TRBV7-9	ASTTGGIYGYT
TRBJ1-6	TRBV30	AWSVPQGSLH
TRBJ1-2	TRBV7-2	ASSSGTGGGYT
TRBJ1-1	TRBV30	AWSVVRGYTEAF
TRBJ1-5	TRBV4-1	ASSPDGEAQH
TRBJ1-2	TRBV2	ASSVDSLYGYT
TRBJ2-3	TRBV6-5	ASVEAGTDTQY
TRBJ2-7	TRBV2	ASSEFWVGDTRSYEQY
TRBJ2-3	TRBV30	AWTRDYTDTQY
TRBJ2-1	TRBV18	ASSPPVTSLSYNEQF
TRBJ2-7	TRBV18	ASSPLGLVAEYEQY
TRBJ1-2	TRBV29-1	SDQGGTSGGYT
TRBJ1-6	TRBV13	ASSIQGTRWQKASPLH
TRBJ1-2	TRBV30	AWSVLQGYGYT
TRBJ1-4	TRBV4-1	ASSQDPAGGQGTNEKLF
TRBJ2-2	TRBV6-5	ASSYTTGGGGELF
TRBJ1-2	TRBV9	ASSRRRQGLNEFGYT
TRBJ1-2	TRBV30	ACPGQANYGYT
TRBJ2-2	TRBV5-1	ASSRRDSATGELF
TRBJ2-2	TRBV13	ASSPTAGIGELF
TRBJ1-5	TRBV5-1	ASSPAGGLNQPQH